This paragraph covers one T cell receptor (beta chain) sequence. A junction boundary mismatches the germline segment, possibly from a read error. The source of the sample is a study of human T cells and chemical hapten exposure. CDR1 and CDR2 from the germline V gene are SGHTA and FQGNSA. The CDR3 consists of 12 residues. Described time point: patch test 2, 6 weeks after DPC sensitization. Documented treatment: therapeutic diphenylcyclopropenone sensitization with weekly scalp DPC. Each CDR3 protein is one row after TCRdb ran MiXCR on the RACE reads. Counted here are approximately 91,000 distinct CDR3 sequences, under 14% occurring once; the ten biggest clones make up roughly 1.4%.

The sequence was collected from a man younger than 30 with alopecia areata. Some clones in this sample may be carry-over from other donors' samples. The chain links TRBV7-2 to TRBJ1-2, with D uncertain. Here the sequenced sample was whole blood, taken in connection with sensitization to the hapten diphenylcyclopropenone (DPC). CDR3 protein: CASSLGTYVYTF. CDR3 coding DNA: TGTGCCAGCAGCTTAGGGACTTATGTCTACACCTTC.